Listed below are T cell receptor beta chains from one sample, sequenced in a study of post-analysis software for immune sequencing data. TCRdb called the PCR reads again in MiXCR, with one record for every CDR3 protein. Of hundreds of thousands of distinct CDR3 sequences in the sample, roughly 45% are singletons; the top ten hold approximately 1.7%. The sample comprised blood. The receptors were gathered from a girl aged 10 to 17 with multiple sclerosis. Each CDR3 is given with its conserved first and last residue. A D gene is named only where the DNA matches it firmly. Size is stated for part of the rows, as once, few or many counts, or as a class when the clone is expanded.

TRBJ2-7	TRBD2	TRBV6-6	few	TGTGCCAGCATCAAAGCTAGCGGGAGCTCCTACGAGCAGTACTTC	CASIKASGSSYEQYF
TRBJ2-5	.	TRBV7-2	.	TGTGCCAGCAGCCGCCGCTGGGGCCAAGAGACCCAGTACTTC	CASSRRWGQETQYF
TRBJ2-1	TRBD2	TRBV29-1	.	TGCAGCGTTGTTAGGACTAGCGGGTTGTACAATGAGCAGTTCTTC	CSVVRTSGLYNEQFF
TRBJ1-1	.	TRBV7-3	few	TGTGCCAGCAGCTTAATCCAGGGCTCTGAAGCTTTCTTT	CASSLIQGSEAFF
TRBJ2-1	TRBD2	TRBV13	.	TGTGCCAGCAGCCGGGGAGGGGATGATAAGTTCTTC	CASSRGGDDKFF
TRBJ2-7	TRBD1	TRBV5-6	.	TGTGCCAGCAGCCCAGGGGGCCAGGTGGACTACGAGCAGTACTTC	CASSPGGQVDYEQYF
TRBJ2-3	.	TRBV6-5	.	TGTGCCAGCAGTCGCGGGGGCTACAACACAGATACGCAGTATTTT	CASSRGGYNTDTQYF
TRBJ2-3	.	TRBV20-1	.	TGCAGTGCTAGAGAGAGTACAGATACGCAGTATTTT	CSARESTDTQYF
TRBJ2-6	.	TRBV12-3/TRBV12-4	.	TGTGCCAGCAGTTTAGCGCAGGGATACTCTGGGGCCAACGTCCTGACTTTC	CASSLAQGYSGANVLTF
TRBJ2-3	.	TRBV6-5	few	TGTGCCAGCAGCCAGGCGGCGACGCAGTATTTT	CASSQAATQYF
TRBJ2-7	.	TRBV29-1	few	TGCAGCGTTGAAGATCGTAGGACAAAATACGAGCAGTACTTC	CSVEDRRTKYEQYF
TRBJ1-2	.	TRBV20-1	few	TGCAGTGCTAGGACCGCGGGATTGGGCTACACCTTC	CSARTAGLGYTF
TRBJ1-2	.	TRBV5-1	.	TGCGCCAGCAGCTTGATAGAGGACAACCACTATGGCTACACCTTC	CASSLIEDNHYGYTF
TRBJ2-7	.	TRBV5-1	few	TGCGCCAGCAGCGGGCGGGCAGGATACGAGCAGTACTTC	CASSGRAGYEQYF
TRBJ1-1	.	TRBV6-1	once	TGTGCCAGCAGTGAAGCGGGGGTGGCTGAAGCTTTCTTT	CASSEAGVAEAFF
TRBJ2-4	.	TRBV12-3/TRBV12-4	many	TGTGCCAGCAGGATAACAGGGGCCAAAAACATTCAGTACTTC	CASRITGAKNIQYF
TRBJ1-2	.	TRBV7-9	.	TGTGCCAGCAGCCCGGACAGTGACTTCTATGGCTACACCTTC	CASSPDSDFYGYTF
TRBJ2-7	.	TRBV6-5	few	TGTGCCAGCAGTTACCGACAGGTTAAGCACGAGCAGTACTTC	CASSYRQVKHEQYF
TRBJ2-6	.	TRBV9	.	TGTGCCAGCAGCGCTCCTCCCCCTGGGGCCAACGTCCTGACTTTC	CASSAPPPGANVLTF
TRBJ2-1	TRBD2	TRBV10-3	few	TGTGCTAGCGACGGGACTAGCGGAAACAATGAGCAGTTCTTC	CASDGTSGNNEQFF
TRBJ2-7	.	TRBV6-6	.	TGTGCCAGCAGTTACTCAGGGAAGAGCTCCTACGAGCAGTACTTC	CASSYSGKSSYEQYF
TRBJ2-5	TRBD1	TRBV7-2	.	TGTGCCAGCAGCGCCCGGGACAGGGGTCAAGAGACCCAGTACTTC	CASSARDRGQETQYF
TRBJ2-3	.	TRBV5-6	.	TGTGCCAGCAGCCTTATTGGGGGGACAGATACGCAGTATTTT	CASSLIGGTDTQYF
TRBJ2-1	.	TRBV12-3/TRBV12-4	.	TGTGCCAGCAGCCCTTGGGGTGCCCCCTACAACGAGCAGTTCTTC	CASSPWGAPYNEQFF
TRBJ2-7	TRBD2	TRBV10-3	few	TGTGCCATCAGTGATCGGACTAGCGGGAGTCGGGGTCGCGAGCAGTACTTC	CAISDRTSGSRGREQYF
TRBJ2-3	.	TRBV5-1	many	TGCGCCAGCAGCTTGGGGGACCGCGTGGATACGCAGTATTTT	CASSLGDRVDTQYF
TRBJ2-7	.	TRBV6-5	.	TGTGCCAGCAGTTACGCCATCAAGGCTGGGTCCAGGCAGTACTTC	CASSYAIKAGSRQYF
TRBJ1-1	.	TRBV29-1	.	TGCAGCGTCTCGGGGGGAGGGCCCTCCGGGGCTGAAGCTTTCTTT	CSVSGGGPSGAEAFF
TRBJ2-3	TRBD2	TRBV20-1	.	TGCAGTGCCGACACTAGCGACACAGATACGCAGTATTTT	CSADTSDTDTQYF
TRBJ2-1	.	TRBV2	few	TGTGCCAGCAGTGACATCGGATGGGGCATGGACACCTACAATGAGCAGTTCTTC	CASSDIGWGMDTYNEQFF
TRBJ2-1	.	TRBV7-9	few	TGTGCCAGCAGCTTAGTCGGGATCTCTTACCAGTTCTTC	CASSLVGISYQFF
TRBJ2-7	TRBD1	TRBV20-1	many	TGCAGTGCTAGATATGACAGGGACTACGAGCAGTACTTC	CSARYDRDYEQYF
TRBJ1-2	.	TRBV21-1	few	TGTGCCAGCAGTAGCGACAGGGAAAATGGCTACACCTTC	CASSSDRENGYTF
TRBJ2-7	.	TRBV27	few	TGTGCCAGCAGTCCCAACAGGGTTGCGGACGAGCAGTACTTC	CASSPNRVADEQYF
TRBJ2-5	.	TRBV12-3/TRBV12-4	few	TGTGCCAGCAGTTTAGATTCCAGAAAGGGGAGGTGGGAGACCCAGTACTTC	CASSLDSRKGRWETQYF
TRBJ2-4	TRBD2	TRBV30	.	TGTGCCTGGAGTGTACGGGGACTAGCGGGAGGGCGAGACATTCAGTACTTC	CAWSVRGLAGGRDIQYF
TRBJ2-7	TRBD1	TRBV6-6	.	TGTGCCAGCACTACGGACAGGGTCACCTACGAGCAGTACTTC	CASTTDRVTYEQYF
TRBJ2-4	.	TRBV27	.	TGTGCCAGCAGTGGACCGCTGACCAAAAACATTCAGTACTTC	CASSGPLTKNIQYF
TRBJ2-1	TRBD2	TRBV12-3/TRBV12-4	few	TGTGCCAGCAGTTTGCCCGTACTAGCGGGAGGGCCAGTGGATGAGCAGTTCTTC	CASSLPVLAGGPVDEQFF
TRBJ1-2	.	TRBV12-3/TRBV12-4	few	TGTGCCAGCATGGGCGGGGAGAACTATGGCTACACCTTC	CASMGGENYGYTF
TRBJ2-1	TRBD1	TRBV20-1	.	TGCAGTGCTAGGGACACCGGGACAGGCTCCTACAATGAGCAGTTCTTC	CSARDTGTGSYNEQFF
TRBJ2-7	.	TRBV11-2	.	TGTGCCAGCAGCTTAGATCGCCTCTACGAGCGGTACTTC	CASSLDRLYERYF
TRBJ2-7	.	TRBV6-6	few	TGTGCCAGCAGGGTTAGTCAGGAGCAGTACTTC	CASRVSQEQYF
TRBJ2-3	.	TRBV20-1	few	TGCAGTGCTAGAGAGGAGTTCACAGATACGCAGTATTTT	CSAREEFTDTQYF
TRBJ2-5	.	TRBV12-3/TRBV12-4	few	TGTGCCAGCAGTCTAGGCAGGGGAGTTCAGACCCAGTACTTC	CASSLGRGVQTQYF
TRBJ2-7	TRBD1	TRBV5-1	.	TGCGCCAGCAGCTTGGTCGGACAGGGACGCCCCTACGAGCAGTACTTC	CASSLVGQGRPYEQYF
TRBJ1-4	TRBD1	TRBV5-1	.	TGCGCCAGCAGCAAAAAGCCCACAGGGGCAACTAATGAAAAACTGTTTTTT	CASSKKPTGATNEKLFF
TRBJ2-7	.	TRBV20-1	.	TGCAGTGCTAGAAAATACGTAAGACCGCGATACGAGCAGTACTTC	CSARKYVRPRYEQYF
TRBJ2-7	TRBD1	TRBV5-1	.	TGCGCCAGCAGCGTCGGGACAGGGGAAACCTACGAGCAGTACTTC	CASSVGTGETYEQYF
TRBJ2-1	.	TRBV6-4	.	TGTGCCAGCAGTGAGGTGGGAAGGGGTGAGCAGTTCTTC	CASSEVGRGEQFF
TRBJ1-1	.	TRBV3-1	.	TGTGCCAGCAGCCAAGATGTGGACACTGAAGCTTTCTTT	CASSQDVDTEAFF
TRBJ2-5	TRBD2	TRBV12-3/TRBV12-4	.	TGTGCCAGCAGTTTAGGAAACGTGGGAGGGCCCTCGGAGACCCAGTACTTC	CASSLGNVGGPSETQYF
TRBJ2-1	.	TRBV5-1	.	TGCGCCAGCAGCTTGGGAACAGCGCAGGATGAGCAGTTCTTC	CASSLGTAQDEQFF